Each of the 19 T cell receptor beta chains below was sequenced from the same sample in a study of T cell repertoires in cytomegalovirus infection. Their antigens are not known. TCRdb used MiXCR to reprocess the reads, holding one entry per CDR3 protein. The repertoire holds approximately 120,000 distinct CDR3 sequences, with roughly 30% as singletons. The input for sequencing was CD8+ T cells from cultured PBMCs, taken from culture after CMV antigen stimulation. All receptors come from a human donor in good health (CMV status not recorded). Some clones in this sample may be carry-over from other donors' samples.

This clonotype has ten or more counts. The chain couples TRBV27 to TRBJ1-6; tentative D call: TRBD1 (5 bases). Germline CDR1 reads MNHEY; CDR2 reads SMNVEV (reference sequence). Between the trimmed V and J ends, which lost 4 bases and 11 bases, there was a span of 18 bases. The CDR3 spans 15 residues. This chain's CDR3 is CASSSHQGFRTPLHF. The CDR3 DNA reads TGTGCCAGCAGTTCTCATCAGGGCTTCAGGACACCCCTCCACTTT.

The chain employs TRBV12-3 or TRBV12-4 and TRBJ2-1, with 9 bases lining up with TRBD2. CDR3 size: 15 residues. The ends lost 3 bases at V and 2 bases at J; junction bases unmatched: 2. The DNA of the CDR3 is TGTGCCAGCAGTTTGGCTAGCGGGACCTACAATGAGCAGTTCTTC. Translating it yields CASSLASGTYNEQFF.

This chain joins TRBV5-4 and TRBJ2-3; D is undetermined. The CDR3 runs 12 residues. Germline assignment: CDR1 SGHNT and CDR2 YYREEE (reference sequence). V gave up 2 bases and J gave up 4 bases, with 5 bases separating them. The CDR3 is CASSFLPDTQYF. CDR3 nucleotides: TGTGCCAGCAGCTTTCTTCCAGATACGCAGTATTTT. The full variable domain, in which reference TRBV5-4 and TRBJ2-3 provide the parts outside the CDR3, is ETGVTQSPTHLIKTRGQQVTLRCSSQSGHNTVSWYQQALGQGPQFIFQYYREEENGRGNFPPRFSGLQFPNYSSELNVNALELDDSALYLCASSFLPDTQYFGPGTRLTVL.

This clonotype came up many times. The chain is built from TRBV11-2 and TRBJ2-1, with D unclear. This CDR3 has 15 residues. Between the trimmed V and J ends, which lost 6 bases and 3 bases, there was a span of 15 bases. Germline V lookup: CDR1 SGHAT, CDR2 FQNNGV. The chain's CDR3 is CASSGILGIYNEQFF. CDR3 DNA sequence: TGTGCCAGCAGTGGGATTCTAGGTATCTACAATGAGCAGTTCTTC.

The CDR3 region is CASSSGGAYNSPLHF. The CDR3 DNA follows: TGTGCCAGCAGTAGTGGCGGGGCATATAATTCACCCCTCCACTTT. The genes are TRBV12-3 or TRBV12-4 and TRBJ1-6, with a possible D match to TRBD1 (5 bases). The CDR3 runs to 15 residues. V was trimmed by 5 bases and J by 4 bases, leaving 12 bases between them.

In this sample, this clonotype turned up many times. The chain couples TRBV7-2 to TRBJ2-7; 7 bases are a match to TRBD1. This CDR3 has 13 amino acids. Germline assignment: CDR1 SGHTA and CDR2 FQGNSA. The V and J ends lost 3 bases and 3 bases, in that order; junction bases with no gene match: 2. CDR3 sequence (DNA): TGTGCCAGCAGCTTTACAGGGGACTACGAGCAGTACTTC. Protein product: CASSFTGDYEQYF.

The V call is TRBV4-1, the J call TRBJ2-7; D not resolved. V was shortened by 0 bases and J by 4 bases, with 7 bases between the two germline ends. Germline values: CDR1 MGHRA, CDR2 YSYEKL. CDR3 length: 13 amino acids. CDR3 nucleotides: TGCGCCAGCAGCCAAGATCGACGTTACGAGCAGTACTTC. Translated, it gives CASSQDRRYEQYF.

The V and J genes are TRBV7-9 and TRBJ1-1, with D hard to call. Germline loops: CDR1 SEHNR, CDR2 FQNEAQ (reference sequence). Trimming took off 5 bases at V and 7 bases at J, with 20 bases between the two ends. The CDR3 is 15 amino acids. In DNA, the CDR3 is TGTGCCAGCAGCAGCTTGGGATCGTCGGGAGGTGAAGCTTTCTTT. Amino acids: CASSSLGSSGGEAFF.

Many counts were recorded for this clonotype. The rearrangement joins TRBV2 to TRBJ1-1; D is unclear. The CDR3 covers 13 residues. The ends were cut back, 7 bases at V and 1 base at J, with 10 bases in the middle. Germline V lookup: CDR1 SNHLY, CDR2 FYNNEI. The CDR3 reads CASMTPENTEAFF. DNA for the CDR3: TGTGCCAGCATGACCCCCGAGAACACTGAAGCTTTCTTT.

In this sample, this clonotype turned up many times. The chain has TRBV12-3 or TRBV12-4 and TRBJ1-1, with D possibly being TRBD1 (5 bases). CDR3 length equals 11 residues. V lost 8 bases, J lost 7 bases, and 11 bases lay in between. CDR3 residues: CASLRGVEAFF. CDR3 nucleotide sequence: TGTGCCAGCCTACGGGGGGTTGAAGCTTTCTTT.

A few counts support this clonotype. The chain has TRBV28 and TRBJ2-1; no reliable D call. Germline lookup yields CDR1 MDHEN and CDR2 SYDVKM. The germline V and J ends were trimmed by 7 bases and 0 bases, with 13 bases remaining between them. This CDR3 is 15 amino acids long. The CDR3 region is CASTFRPSSYNEQFF. CDR3 sequence (DNA): TGTGCCAGCACCTTTAGGCCCAGCTCCTACAATGAGCAGTTCTTC.

A few counts support this clonotype. This chain connects TRBV2 to TRBJ2-7, with D possibly matching TRBD2 (6 bases). V lost 8 bases to trimming and J lost 4 bases, with 12 bases between them. The CDR3 spans 12 residues. The germline V gene has CDR1 SNHLY and CDR2 FYNNEI. CDR3 residues: CASRGLVYEQYF. The DNA of the CDR3 is TGTGCCAGCCGGGGGTTGGTGTACGAGCAGTACTTC.

The sample holds many counts of this clonotype. The rearrangement links TRBV28 to TRBJ1-5, with 7 bases fitting TRBD1. The CDR3 length is 14 residues. V shed 6 bases, J shed 5 bases, and the junction held 7 bases outside the gene matches. Per germline, CDR1 MDHEN and CDR2 SYDVKM. The CDR3 loop is CASSTDRYDQPQHF. As DNA, the CDR3 is TGTGCCAGCAGCACGGACAGGTACGATCAGCCCCAGCATTTT.

The V call is TRBV7-4, the J call TRBJ2-7; 8 bases align to TRBD1. CDR3 length equals 16 residues. The V and J ends lost 4 bases and 0 bases, in that order; junction bases with no gene match: 8. Germline V gene data show CDR1 as SGHVT and CDR2 as SQSDAQ. This CDR3 reads CASSSRRTGSSYEQYF. CDR3 coding DNA: TGTGCCAGCAGCTCGCGGAGGACAGGGAGCTCCTACGAGCAGTACTTC.

This clonotype was seen a few times. The J gene is TRBJ2-7, the V gene TRBV4-2, with 11 bases lining up with TRBD2. Germline CDR1 and CDR2: LGHNA and YNFKEQ. V dropped 1 base and J dropped 2; count of bases not matched to a gene: 7. The CDR3 is made up of 17 amino acids. This CDR3 is CASSQARPGLAAYEQYF. The CDR3 bases are TGTGCCAGCAGCCAAGCAAGGCCGGGACTAGCGGCCTACGAGCAGTACTTC.

The rearrangement uses TRBV7-8 and TRBJ1-4; 7 nucleotides align to TRBD1. Losses at the gene ends were 5 bases for V and 7 bases for J; bases not matched to a gene: 7. The CDR3 contains 14 residues. Germline V lookup: CDR1 SGHVS, CDR2 FQNEAQ. CDR3 loop: CASSPQGYFEKLFF. Written as DNA, the CDR3 is TGTGCCAGCAGCCCACAGGGGTATTTTGAAAAACTGTTTTTT.

This clonotype was picked up one time. The chain combines TRBV19 with TRBJ2-6, with a weak D call TRBD2 (6 bases). V was clipped by 0 bases and J by 0 bases, with 12 bases between them. The CDR3 contains 18 residues. Germline lookup yields CDR1 LNHDA and CDR2 SQIVND (reference sequence). The CDR3 region has the DNA TGTGCCAGTAGTATAGACGGGGGTAGCCCCTCTGGGGCCAACGTCCTGACTTTC. Translating gives CASSIDGGSPSGANVLTF.

This clonotype was recorded a few times. This chain joins TRBV20-1 and TRBJ2-1, with 11 bases aligning to TRBD2. The CDR3 extends over 16 amino acids. Germline CDR1 and CDR2: DFQATT and SNEGSKA (reference sequence). The J segment lost 1 base and the V segment lost 1 base, leaving 3 bases of the junction unmatched. The CDR3 DNA is TGCAGTGCTAGAGTACTAGCGGGGGAGTCCTACAATGAGCAGTTCTTC. Its protein product is CSARVLAGESYNEQFF.

The chain has TRBV6-5 and TRBJ2-5, with 8 bases that match TRBD2. Unmatched junction bases numbered 11, after V lost 6 bases and J lost 5 bases. The CDR3 loop spans 15 amino acids. The germline V gene encodes CDR1 MNHEY and CDR2 SVGAGI. The CDR3 DNA reads TGTGCCAGCAGCCTGGAAGCGGGGGAGAAGGAGACCCAGTACTTC. Translated: CASSLEAGEKETQYF.